The 8 T cell receptor beta chains below all came from one sample that was sequenced in a study of blood T cell repertoires in COVID-19 (dated by TCRdb to the early 2020s). The protocol used for the library was the immunoSEQ multiplex PCR assay. TCRdb provides this immuneACCESS table in a form limited to in-frame rearrangements. Some clones are lacking; in checked studies, under half of them reflect an unresolved V gene, and why the rest are absent is not known. The sample yields fewer than 110,000 clones; about 89% were counted once. The top ten hold 15% to 20% of the sample. Sequencing used peripheral blood. Source of these receptors: a man in his fifties with acute or convalescent COVID-19.

The chain links TRBV19 to TRBJ2-7; tentative D call: TRBD1 (6 bases). The CDR3 runs to 18 residues. The germline V gene has CDR1 LNHDA and CDR2 SQIVND (reference sequence). Trimming cost V 1 base and J 7 bases, with 26 bases left between them. CDR3 sequence reads: CASSIGRAGVLRREEQYF. The DNA of the CDR3 is TGTGCCAGTAGTATAGGAAGGGCAGGGGTCCTCCGTCGGGAAGAGCAGTACTTC.

The chain carries TRBV12-3 or TRBV12-4 and TRBJ1-3, with a possible D match to TRBD1 (5 bases). V lost 8 bases to trimming and J lost 8 bases, with 7 bases between them. The CDR3 contains 10 residues. In nucleotides, the CDR3 is TGTGCCAGCCAGGGATACACCATATATTTT. This sequence encodes CASQGYTIYF.

V is TRBV7-6 and J is TRBJ2-7, with TRBD2 matching 8 bases. V shed 1 base and J 5 bases; nucleotides not matched to a gene: 10. This CDR3 spans 16 amino acids. Germline CDR1 and CDR2: SGHVS and FNYEAQ. The CDR3, as DNA: TGTGCCAGCAGCTTAGGGGGACTAGTGACACGGGACGAGCAGTACTTC. Amino acids: CASSLGGLVTRDEQYF.

The chain is built from TRBV4-1 and TRBJ1-5; D is undetermined. The germline V gene has CDR1 MGHRA and CDR2 YSYEKL. The CDR3 consists of 16 residues. V was cut by 0 bases and J by 0 bases, with 9 bases left in between. The DNA for the CDR3 is TGCGCCAGCAGCCAAGATAGGAGCAGTAGCAATCAGCCCCAGCATTTT. Protein product: CASSQDRSSSNQPQHF.

The V and J genes are TRBV7-9 and TRBJ1-1; 7 positions match TRBD1. Trimming cost V 6 bases and J 6 bases; bases outside gene matches: 4. The CDR3 covers 12 residues. Germline CDR1 is SEHNR and CDR2 is FQNEAQ (reference sequence). The chain's CDR3 is CASSRDSPEAFF. DNA of the CDR3: TGTGCCAGCAGTCGGGACAGCCCTGAAGCTTTCTTT.

This clone was seen a single time. The chain recombines TRBV3-1 (or the pseudogene TRBV3-2) with TRBJ1-4; TRBD1 matches at 9 bases. This CDR3 region has 15 residues. Germline V gives CDR1 LGHDT, CDR2 YNNKEL (reference sequence). Trimming at V came to 4 bases and at J to 5 bases, leaving 5 bases not matched to a gene. CDR3 sequence: CASSLRGQGNEKLFF. The CDR3 DNA sequence: TGTGCCAGCAGCCTCCGGGGACAGGGAAATGAAAAACTGTTTTTT.

V is TRBV3-1 (or the pseudogene TRBV3-2) and J is TRBJ1-2; TRBD1 is a possible D gene (6 bases). Germline CDR1 LGHDT, CDR2 YNNKEL (reference sequence). The V gene lost 3 bases and the J gene lost 7 bases, with 18 bases spanning the gap. CDR3 size: 15 residues. CDR3 loop: CASSQTTGLTAGYTF. The CDR3 coding sequence is TGTGCCAGCAGCCAGACGACAGGCTTGACGGCTGGCTACACCTTC.

The V gene is TRBV19, the J gene TRBJ1-1, with 7 bases matching TRBD1. CDR3 length: 15 amino acids. The germline V gene encodes CDR1 LNHDA and CDR2 SQIVND (reference sequence). The junction had 18 bases not matched to a gene; V was cut back by 10 bases and J by 7 bases. As DNA, the CDR3 is TGTGCCACCGCGCCTACAGGGGCAGTTTGGGTTGAAGCTTTCTTT. Protein sequence: CATAPTGAVWVEAFF.